This TCR beta chain was obtained from a study of blood T cell repertoires in COVID-19. For the study at large: The samples span acute and convalescent COVID-19 from the United States, Italy and Spain.

Source study methods: Estimation of nucleated cell counts was performed using reference gene primer amplification. Method: immunoSEQ multiplex PCR; TCRdb's copy keeps in-frame clones and lacks some. V and J calls plus clone size are reproduced from that table; the DNA served to infer D and trimming. The sample shows roughly 69,000 clones, about nine tenths of them seen only once. The source is a human donor in a cohort sampled during active COVID-19. Sequenced sample: peripheral blood.

The CDR3 reads CASSQGKGATGNTIYF. Written as DNA, the CDR3 is TGTGCCAGCAGCCAAGGCAAGGGGGCGACTGGAAACACCATATATTTT. The chain joins TRBV4-2 to TRBJ1-3, with 7 bases identical to TRBD1. The CDR3 contains 16 residues. The germline gives CDR1 LGHNA, CDR2 YNFKEQ. J gave up 2 bases and V 1 base, and 5 bases lay outside the gene matches.